Below are 5 T cell receptor beta chains sequenced from a single sample in a study of PD-L1 blockade in urothelial cancer (dated by TCRdb to 2015 to 2018). The method behind the library was the immunoSEQ multiplex PCR assay. TCRdb obtained this table from immuneACCESS and retained in-frame rearrangements with V and J assigned. These tables miss some clones; where compared with another copy, unresolved V genes account for less than half of the shortfall, and the remainder is unexplained. This sample lists about 50,000 clones; 87% were detected once. The ten largest clonotypes hold roughly 14% of the sample. The label giving this sample's time point can be read as: pretreatment peripheral blood. The sequencing here drew on PBMCs, taken around atezolizumab (anti-PD-L1) treatment. These receptors were taken from an older woman with urothelial cancer.

V gene TRBV11-2 combines with J gene TRBJ2-1; 8 bases map to TRBD2. Germline CDR1 reads SGHAT; CDR2 reads FQNNGV. The J segment lost 2 bases and the V segment lost 2 bases, leaving 8 bases of the junction unmatched. This CDR3 region has 17 residues. Written as DNA, the CDR3 is TGTGCCAGCAGCTTATTACATGCGGGGGGCGCCTACAATGAGCAGTTCTTC. Protein product: CASSLLHAGGAYNEQFF.

The CDR3 DNA follows: TGCGCCAGCAGCCAATTAGGGGCAGGGCTGAACACTGAAGCTTTCTTT. It codes for CASSQLGAGLNTEAFF. This chain uses TRBV5-1 with TRBJ1-1; D is perhaps TRBD1 (5 bases). This CDR3 has 16 amino acids. From germline, CDR1 is SGHRS and CDR2 YFSETQ. The V gene lost 4 bases and the J gene lost 0 bases, with 16 bases spanning the gap.

The genes are TRBV19 and TRBJ2-2; 9 nucleotides agree with TRBD2. The CDR3 is 14 residues long. Germline CDR1 LNHDA, CDR2 SQIVND (reference sequence). Losses at the gene ends were 8 bases for V and 4 bases for J; bases not matched to a gene: 5. The CDR3 coding sequence is TGTGCCAGTCTGGGACTAGCTGGCACCGGGGAGCTGTTTTTT. Encoded protein: CASLGLAGTGELFF.

This clone has a handful of counts. V usage is TRBV19 and J usage is TRBJ1-1; tentative D call: TRBD1 (6 bases). The CDR3 runs 16 residues. Trimming cost V 7 bases and J 6 bases, with 24 bases left between them. Germline loops: CDR1 LNHDA, CDR2 SQIVND (reference sequence). As DNA, the CDR3 is TGTGCCAGTACCCCCGTGGCAGGGGCCTGGGGTGCTGAAGCTTTCTTT. Protein: CASTPVAGAWGAEAFF.

V is TRBV19 and J is TRBJ2-6; no reliable D call. V was shortened by 7 bases and J by 1 base, with 5 bases between the two germline ends. Germline CDR1 is LNHDA and CDR2 is SQIVND (reference sequence). The CDR3 has 13 residues. The CDR3 sequence is CASTQSGANVLTF. CDR3 sequence (DNA): TGTGCCAGTACCCAATCTGGGGCCAACGTCCTGACTTTC.